This T cell receptor (beta chain) was retrieved from a study of cytomegalovirus exposure and HLA in healthy donors. Overall study findings and caveats: Reported results showed that the classifier diagnosed cytomegalovirus status with high specificity and sensitivity.

In the PCR, 60 Vbeta and 13 Jbeta primers were used. Method: immunoSEQ multiplex PCR; TCRdb's copy keeps in-frame clones and lacks some. The sample lists 150,000 to 200,000 clones, about 80% occurring once. Donors were nominally healthy when sampled, though unrecorded immune exposures were likely. The CDR3 has 13 residues. Germline V lookup: CDR1 SGHRS, CDR2 YFSETQ. Trimming took 3 bases from V and 4 from J, leaving 11 bases between them. Points on this clone: What it binds is not known.

The clonotype was recovered from a female donor in good health and CMV-seronegative. The rearrangement joins TRBV5-1 to TRBJ2-7; a weak D match, TRBD1 (5 bases). Source material: PBMCs. CDR3 region: CASSWADSYEQYF. CDR3 DNA sequence: TGCGCCAGCAGCTGGGCCGACAGTTACGAGCAGTACTTC.